Each of the 14 T cell receptor beta chains below was sequenced from the same sample in a study of patients and donors after allogeneic stem cell transplantation. TCRdb analysed the RT-PCR reads with MiXCR anew, one entry per CDR3 protein. The sample has tens of thousands of distinct CDR3 sequences, roughly 4.9% seen once. The source material was blood, either unsorted or a sorted T cell fraction (not recorded which). These TCRs come from a human donor who was either an allogeneic HSCT recipient or a stem cell or donor lymphocyte infusion donor (not recorded which). It is not recorded whose cells these are; they may come from a transplant donor.

The rearrangement joins TRBV2 to TRBJ2-7; no reliable D call. The CDR3 covers 13 residues. Germline V CDR1 and CDR2: SNHLY, FYNNEI. V lost 4 bases to trimming and J lost 6 bases, with 13 bases between them. This CDR3 is CASSAGPRAEQYF. The CDR3 DNA is TGTGCCAGCAGTGCGGGCCCCCGAGCCGAGCAGTACTTC.

This clonotype was detected ten times or more. The chain couples TRBV2 to TRBJ2-7, with D perhaps matching TRBD1 (5 bases). The CDR3 runs to 15 residues. The germline gives CDR1 SNHLY, CDR2 FYNNEI. Trimming cost V 2 bases and J 4 bases, with 15 bases left between them. This CDR3 reads CASSEPHQGGYEQYF. For the CDR3, the DNA is TGTGCCAGCAGTGAACCCCACCAGGGTGGGTACGAGCAGTACTTC.

This clonotype was detected many times. This chain connects TRBV10-1 to TRBJ2-7; D unresolved. CDR3 size: 13 residues. V lost 2 bases, J lost 5 bases, and 10 bases lay in between. Germline lookup yields CDR1 WNHNN and CDR2 SYGVQD (reference sequence). The CDR3 region is CASSEVLGNEQYF. CDR3 DNA: TGCGCCAGCAGTGAGGTTCTAGGGAACGAGCAGTACTTC.

This clonotype showed up just once. A much larger clone lies a single base off, so this may be a read error. The genes are TRBV11-3 and TRBJ1-1; a weak D match, TRBD1 (5 bases). The CDR3 is 15 amino acids. Germline V gene lookup returns CDR1 SGHNT and CDR2 YENEEA. CDR3 protein: CTSSPSGGADTEAFF. DNA for the CDR3: TGTACCAGCAGTCCGAGCGGAGGGGCAGACACTGAAGCTTTCTTT.

At least ten counts were recorded for this clonotype. V is TRBV15 and J is TRBJ2-7, with TRBD1 matching 12 bases. Germline values: CDR1 LNHNV, CDR2 YYDKDF (reference sequence). The CDR3 loop spans 17 amino acids. The ends lost 0 bases at V and 13 bases at J; junction bases unmatched: 16. The CDR3 is CATSRDRRGQGAKLFYF. The CDR3 DNA sequence: TGTGCCACCAGCAGAGATCGTAGGGGACAGGGGGCGAAGCTCTTCTACTTC.

This clonotype was detected only a few times. Since a much larger clone is just one base distant, this may be a read error. This chain links TRBV18 with TRBJ2-4; 8 bases are a match to TRBD2. The germline V gene has CDR1 KGHSH and CDR2 LQKENI. This CDR3 spans 14 amino acids. The CDR3 protein is CSSSPQAGERIQYF. The CDR3 DNA reads as TGTTCCAGCTCACCTCAAGCGGGAGAGCGCATTCAGTACTTC.

This clonotype was found many times. V and J are TRBV7-9 and TRBJ2-5; D not certain. V gave up 5 bases and J gave up 7 bases, with 11 bases separating them. The CDR3 has 12 residues. The V gene's germline CDR1 is SEHNR and CDR2 FQNEAQ (reference sequence). CDR3 DNA sequence: TGTGCCAGCAGCCCCCTTGACGGGACCCAGTACTTC. This gives the protein CASSPLDGTQYF.

There are many counts of this clonotype. The V and J genes are TRBV5-1 and TRBJ2-7, with 7 bases that match TRBD1. The CDR3 loop spans 16 amino acids. Trimming at V came to 7 bases and at J to 0 bases, leaving 13 bases not matched to a gene. Germline V gene lookup returns CDR1 SGHRS and CDR2 YFSETQ. The CDR3 nucleotides read TGCGCCAGCGGACTCACCCCCTCAGGGGGCTCCTACGAGCAGTACTTC. It specifies CASGLTPSGGSYEQYF.

This clonotype has more than one count but fewer than ten. The rearrangement uses TRBV9 and TRBJ1-1; 7 nucleotides align to TRBD1. CDR1 and CDR2 (germline): SGDLS, YYNGEE. The CDR3 has 13 amino acids. After removal of 3 bases from V and 4 bases from J, the junction contained 3 bases not matched to a gene. CDR3 loop: CASSAGQFTEAFF. The CDR3 nucleotides are TGTGCCAGCAGCGCGGGACAGTTCACTGAAGCTTTCTTT. Based on the CDR3 plus reference TRBV9 and TRBJ1-1, the full variable domain is DSGVTQTPKHLITATGQRVTLRCSPRSGDLSVYWYQQSLDQGLQFLIQYYNGEERAKGNILERFSAQQFPDLHSELNLSSLELGDSALYFCASSAGQFTEAFFGQGTRLTVV.

The genes are TRBV14 and TRBJ2-5; D is possibly TRBD1 (7 bases). This CDR3 spans 15 amino acids. V gave up 3 bases and J gave up 5 bases, with 16 bases separating them. The germline V gene has CDR1 SGHDN and CDR2 FVKESK. The CDR3 region is CASSQIQGRQETQYF. The CDR3 nucleotides are TGTGCCAGCAGCCAGATACAGGGGAGGCAGGAGACCCAGTACTTC.

This clonotype was observed many times. V is TRBV11-3 and J is TRBJ2-3; D perhaps matches TRBD2 (6 bases). V lost 5 bases to trimming and J lost 5 bases, with 14 bases between them. Germline-derived CDR1 and CDR2 are SGHNT and YENEEA. The CDR3 covers 14 residues. The CDR3 reads CASSIGTQGDTQYF. The CDR3 DNA follows: TGTGCCAGCAGCATCGGGACTCAGGGAGATACGCAGTATTTT.

The CDR3 region is CASSTGIYGYTF. In nucleotides, the CDR3 is TGTGCCAGCAGCACAGGGATCTATGGCTACACCTTC. The J gene is TRBJ1-2, the V gene TRBV11-2; perhaps TRBD1 as D (6 bases). Germline-derived CDR1 and CDR2 are SGHAT and FQNNGV. The CDR3 is made up of 12 amino acids. V was pared by 5 bases and J by 4 bases, with 8 bases between.

This clonotype was seen at least ten times. CDR3 sequence (DNA): TGTGCCACCAACACTGGGAACACTGAAGCTTTCTTT. Translation gives CATNTGNTEAFF. The V gene is TRBV2, the J gene TRBJ1-1; D unclear. Germline-derived CDR1 and CDR2 are SNHLY and FYNNEI. Trimming stripped 10 bases from V and 1 base from J, with 10 bases between. This CDR3 spans 12 amino acids. Drawing the rest from reference TRBV2 and TRBJ1-1, the complete variable domain is EPEVTQTPSHQVTQMGQEVILRCVPISNHLYFYWYRQILGQKVEFLVSFYNNEISEKSEIFDDQFSVERPDGSNFTLKIRSTKLEDSAMYFCATNTGNTEAFFGQGTRLTVV.

Ten or more counts support this clonotype. J is TRBJ2-5 and V is TRBV12-3 or TRBV12-4; D might be TRBD1 (6 bases). The CDR3 covers 14 residues. V was pared by 5 bases and J by 1 base, with 11 bases between. CDR3 in DNA: TGTGCCAGCAGTATGGAAGGGGGCCAAGAGACCCAGTACTTC. Its translation is CASSMEGGQETQYF.